Listed below are T cell receptor beta chains from one sample, sequenced in a study of blood T cell repertoires in COVID-19. The data were produced by immunoSEQ multiplex PCR, yet TCRdb's version contains in-frame clones alone and is incomplete. The top ten clones hold around 0.9% of a sample with roughly 500,000 clones, 89% of them seen once. The specimen sequenced was peripheral blood. The receptors derive from a man aged 18-30 years with COVID-19, enrolled during active disease. The CDR3 runs from the conserved cysteine through the conserved F or W. The D gene is left open where the match is weak. Size is stated for part of the rows, as once, few or many counts, or as a class when the clone is expanded.

clone size	V gene	J gene	D gene	CDR3 protein	CDR3 DNA
.	TRBV5-4	TRBJ1-4	.	CASSLNSGSGEKLFF	TGTGCCAGCAGCTTAAATAGTGGTTCGGGGGAAAAACTGTTTTTT
once	TRBV6-5	TRBJ1-1	.	CASFRVYTEAFF	TGTGCCAGCTTCCGGGTGTACACTGAAGCTTTCTTT
.	TRBV27	TRBJ2-2	TRBD1	CASRRRGLDTGELFF	TGTGCCAGCAGACGAAGGGGGCTCGACACCGGGGAGCTGTTTTTT
few	TRBV5-5	TRBJ1-5	.	CASSLAREQPQHF	TGTGCCAGCAGCTTGGCGAGGGAGCAGCCCCAGCATTTT
.	TRBV19	TRBJ2-7	TRBD2	CASSSLAGGPYEQYF	TGTGCCAGTAGTAGTCTAGCGGGAGGGCCATACGAGCAGTACTTC
.	TRBV29-1	TRBJ1-1	.	CSALPYGGLDTEAFF	TGCAGCGCTCTTCCATACGGGGGTTTGGACACTGAAGCTTTCTTT
once	TRBV2	TRBJ2-3	TRBD2	CASRLGLAGGVDF	TGTGCCAGCCGGCTGGGACTAGCGGGGGGTGTGGATTTT
.	TRBV30	TRBJ2-3	.	CAWKRRTGTDTQYF	TGTGCCTGGAAGAGGAGAACTGGCACAGATACGCAGTATTTT
.	TRBV10-2	TRBJ1-4	.	CASSDLTYEKLFF	TGCGCCAGCAGTGATTTGACTTATGAAAAACTGTTTTTT
.	TRBV11-3	TRBJ2-5	.	CASSPDVRAAQYF	TGTGCCAGCAGTCCGGACGTTCGAGCGGCCCAGTACTTC
.	TRBV2	TRBJ2-5	TRBD1	CASRADRRQETQYF	TGTGCCAGCAGAGCGGACAGGCGGCAAGAGACCCAGTACTTC
.	TRBV6-6	TRBJ2-7	.	CASSSARGMPYEQYF	TGTGCCAGCAGTTCCGCGAGGGGGATGCCCTACGAGCAGTACTTC
.	TRBV2	TRBJ1-1	.	CASSVRGLDTEAFF	TGTGCCAGCAGTGTCAGGGGTCTTGACACTGAAGCTTTCTTT
.	TRBV3-1/TRBV3-2	TRBJ2-1	TRBD2	CASSHRSGSSYNEQFF	TGTGCCAGCAGCCATCGAAGCGGGAGCTCCTACAATGAGCAGTTCTTC
.	TRBV6-5	TRBJ1-2	.	CASSYQGGTSYGYTF	TGTGCCAGCAGTTACCAAGGCGGGACGAGCTATGGCTACACCTTC
.	TRBV11-2	TRBJ1-3	.	CASSLSSGRSSGNTIYF	TGTGCCAGCAGCTTAAGTTCTGGCCGGAGCTCTGGAAACACCATATATTTT
.	TRBV7-2	TRBJ2-7	TRBD2	CASSLASGGHEQYF	TGTGCCAGCAGCTTAGCGAGCGGGGGACACGAGCAGTACTTC
.	TRBV2	TRBJ1-5	TRBD1	CASSEQGVSNQPQHF	TGTGCCAGCAGTGAACAGGGGGTTAGCAATCAGCCCCAGCATTTT
.	TRBV6-2/TRBV6-3	TRBJ2-7	TRBD1	CASSYSDRGLREQYF	TGTGCCAGCAGTTACAGTGACAGGGGGCTCAGGGAGCAGTACTTC
.	TRBV4-1	TRBJ2-1	TRBD2	CASSLLLSSGPEQFF	TGCGCCAGCAGCCTCCTTCTCTCTAGCGGACCTGAGCAGTTCTTC
.	TRBV6-1	TRBJ1-1	.	CASSERGQPRGTEAFF	TGTGCCAGCAGTGAACGAGGACAGCCTCGAGGCACTGAAGCTTTCTTT
.	TRBV6-5	TRBJ1-5	.	CASCAIPLCQPQHF	TGTGCCAGCTGCGCGATCCCGTTATGTCAGCCCCAGCATTTT
.	TRBV2	TRBJ2-3	.	CASNDITDTQYF	TGTGCCAGCAATGACATTACAGATACGCAGTATTTT
.	TRBV30	TRBJ2-1	TRBD2	CAWSGTSGRREQFF	TGTGCCTGGAGTGGGACTAGCGGGAGAAGGGAGCAGTTCTTC
.	TRBV27	TRBJ2-7	.	CASSLSLTYSYEQYF	TGTGCCAGCAGTTTATCGCTTACTTATTCCTACGAGCAGTACTTC
.	TRBV7-6	TRBJ2-7	.	CASSSSGLSSYEQYF	TGTGCCAGCAGCTCGTCCGGACTTAGCTCCTACGAGCAGTACTTC
.	TRBV7-7	TRBJ2-1	TRBD2	CASSLVFSPREGNEQFF	TGTGCCAGCAGCTTAGTCTTTTCACCCAGGGAGGGCAATGAGCAGTTCTTC
.	TRBV5-4	TRBJ2-7	TRBD1	CASSPRTGSKTYEQYF	TGTGCCAGCAGCCCCCGGACAGGGAGCAAAACCTACGAGCAGTACTTC
.	TRBV24-1	TRBJ1-2	.	CATSDAGAGYTF	TGTGCCACCAGTGATGCAGGGGCTGGCTACACCTTC
.	TRBV4-1	TRBJ2-1	.	CASRELRGNQVNEQFF	TGCGCCAGCAGGGAGCTGCGGGGTAATCAGGTAAATGAGCAGTTCTTC
.	TRBV9	TRBJ1-1	.	CASSVGVGGEGNTEAFF	TGTGCCAGCAGCGTAGGGGTCGGGGGAGAAGGGAACACTGAAGCTTTCTTT
.	TRBV7-8	TRBJ2-2	TRBD2	CASSLIAGVAGELFF	TGTGCCAGCAGCTTAATAGCGGGAGTGGCCGGGGAGCTGTTTTTT
once	TRBV27	TRBJ1-5	TRBD1	CASSEPGGRGNQPQHF	TGTGCCAGCAGTGAACCAGGGGGCAGAGGCAATCAGCCCCAGCATTTT
.	TRBV11-2	TRBJ2-3	.	CASSLEARGDTQYF	TGTGCCAGCAGCTTAGAGGCTCGCGGAGATACGCAGTATTTT
.	TRBV9	TRBJ2-3	TRBD2	CASSPGMAGGGTDTQYF	TGTGCCAGCAGCCCGGGTATGGCGGGAGGGGGCACAGATACGCAGTATTTT
once	TRBV19	TRBJ2-3	.	CASKGGLDTQYF	TGTGCCAGTAAGGGCGGACTAGATACGCAGTATTTT
.	TRBV7-9	TRBJ1-1	.	CASTKTPNTEAFF	TGTGCCAGCACCAAGACACCGAACACTGAAGCTTTCTTT
.	TRBV6-5	TRBJ1-1	TRBD1	CASRTRQGEAFF	TGTGCCAGCAGGACGAGACAGGGTGAAGCTTTCTTT
once	TRBV5-4	TRBJ2-7	TRBD1	CASSSGQGASYEQYF	TGTGCCAGCAGCTCTGGACAGGGGGCTTCCTACGAGCAGTACTTC
.	TRBV2	TRBJ2-1	TRBD1	CASSPRTGINEQFF	TGTGCCAGCAGTCCCCGGACAGGGATCAATGAGCAGTTCTTC
.	TRBV11-3	TRBJ2-1	TRBD2	CASSSGTSGYNEQFF	TGTGCCAGCAGCTCCGGGACTAGCGGTTACAATGAGCAGTTCTTC
.	TRBV7-2	TRBJ2-2	.	CASSLSVDPSNTGELFF	TGTGCCAGCAGCTTAAGCGTCGACCCCTCAAATACCGGGGAGCTGTTTTTT
few	TRBV2	TRBJ1-1	.	CATKGGRSTEAFF	TGTGCCACCAAAGGGGGACGGAGCACTGAAGCTTTCTTT
once	TRBV11-3	TRBJ2-2	TRBD2	CASSTGGRRELFF	TGTGCCAGCAGCACGGGAGGGCGCCGGGAGCTGTTTTTT
once	TRBV6-4	TRBJ2-3	TRBD2	CASSALGGATDTQYF	TGTGCCAGCAGTGCCCTCGGGGGGGCCACAGATACGCAGTATTTT
.	TRBV24-1	TRBJ2-7	TRBD2	CATRASGDSYEQYF	TGTGCCACCCGAGCTAGCGGGGATTCCTACGAGCAGTACTTC
.	TRBV24-1	TRBJ2-3	TRBD1	CATSSGTVTDTQYF	TGTGCCACCAGCTCCGGGACAGTGACAGATACGCAGTATTTT
.	TRBV3-1/TRBV3-2	TRBJ1-1	TRBD1	CASSRRQGRDTEAFF	TGTGCCAGCAGCCGAAGACAGGGGCGGGACACTGAAGCTTTCTTT
.	TRBV6-5	TRBJ1-2	TRBD1	CASSRTGGAYGYTF	TGTGCCAGCAGCCGAACAGGGGGGGCCTATGGCTACACCTTC
.	TRBV27	TRBJ2-1	.	CAGSLFGGGGYNEQFF	TGTGCCGGCAGTTTATTCGGCGGAGGCGGCTACAATGAGCAGTTCTTC
.	TRBV7-2	TRBJ2-5	TRBD2	CASSPLSSGGQETQYF	TGTGCCAGCAGCCCATTGAGTAGCGGGGGGCAAGAGACCCAGTACTTC
.	TRBV29-1	TRBJ1-2	.	CSVRRDYGYTF	TGCAGCGTCCGCAGGGACTATGGCTACACCTTC
many	TRBV11-2	TRBJ2-5	TRBD1	CASSLQPTGTGQETQYF	TGTGCCAGCAGCTTACAACCAACCGGGACAGGGCAAGAGACCCAGTACTTC
.	TRBV6-2/TRBV6-3	TRBJ2-2	TRBD2	CASSHRTSGVPTGELFF	TGTGCCAGCAGCCATCGGACTAGCGGGGTGCCAACCGGGGAGCTGTTTTTT